These 3 T cell receptor beta chains came from one sample sequenced in a study of Graves' ophthalmopathy and Graves' hyperthyroidism (dated by TCRdb to 2016 to 2019). Instrument used: Illumina HiSeq 2000. For repertoire sequencing, the TCR beta CDR3 regions were amplified from RNA transcripts. A first-round RT-PCR used HTBI primers with the Qiagen OneStep RT-PCR kit, followed by a second-round multiplex PCR, size selection and purification. Starting from the raw public reads, TCRdb applied fastp trimming at Q25, assembled clones with MiXCR and retained in-frame beta chains. Entries are consolidated by CDR3 protein sequence, retaining the most common genes and DNA. A total of more than 40,000 distinct CDR3 sequences appear in this sample, around 45% of them only once. The ten most abundant clones make up approximately 23% of the sample. Sequenced material: peripheral blood. Receptors originate from an adult man with Graves' ophthalmopathy.

This chain connects TRBV5-4 to TRBJ2-5; 9 nucleotides match TRBD2. J was trimmed by 2 bases and V by 0 bases; bases with no gene match: 2. This CDR3 is built from 15 residues. The germline V gene has CDR1 SGHNT and CDR2 YYREEE (reference sequence). The CDR3 reads CASSLDLAGQETQYF. DNA for the CDR3: TGTGCCAGCAGCTTGGATCTAGCGGGGCAAGAGACCCAGTACTTC.

This clonotype was observed at least ten times. The V and J genes are TRBV6-6 and TRBJ2-1, with unresolved D. This CDR3 region has 17 residues. V was clipped by 0 bases and J by 3 bases, with 15 bases between them. CDR1 and CDR2 (germline): MNHNY, SVGAGI (reference sequence). DNA for the CDR3: TGTGCCAGCAGTTACTCGCCAACAACCGGGCTCTACAATGAGCAGTTCTTC. Amino acid sequence: CASSYSPTTGLYNEQFF.

The rearrangement joins TRBV29-1 to TRBJ2-3; 13 bases match TRBD2. Looked up from germline, CDR1 is SQVTM and CDR2 is ANQGSEA. V lost 7 bases and J lost 1; bases outside the gene matches: 8. The length of the CDR3 is 16 residues. The CDR3: CSAPGTSGMGTDTQYF. CDR3 bases: TGCAGCGCCCCAGGGACTAGCGGGATGGGCACAGATACGCAGTATTTT.